The 6 T cell receptor beta chains in this list originate from one sample, sequenced in a study of identical twins. In TCRdb, the 5' RACE reads were re-called with MiXCR into one record per CDR3 protein. The sample records 460,000 or so distinct CDR3 sequences, approximately 15% being singletons. The data also belong to a second study, concerning yellow fever vaccine responses in identical twins.

Input material: CD4+ T cells sorted from blood. These receptors were collected from a woman in her late teens or twenties in good health.

The V gene is TRBV5-5, the J gene TRBJ2-5, with 7 bases matching TRBD1. J was trimmed by 2 bases and V by 4 bases; bases with no gene match: 5. Germline V gives CDR1 SGHKS, CDR2 YYEKEE (reference sequence). The CDR3 spans 14 residues. The CDR3, as DNA: TGTGCCAGCAGCAACCGGGACAGACAAGAGACCCAGTACTTC. It specifies CASSNRDRQETQYF.

This clonotype was counted a few times. The J gene is TRBJ2-1, the V gene TRBV12-3 or TRBV12-4; 9 bases are shared with TRBD1. Trimming at V came to 6 bases and at J to 15 bases, leaving 6 bases not matched to a gene. This CDR3 is built from 11 residues. The CDR3 is CASSLGQGGFF. In DNA, the CDR3 is TGTGCCAGCAGCTTGGGACAGGGTGGGTTCTTC.

In this sample, this clonotype turned up a few times. The chain recombines TRBV7-9 with TRBJ2-5; 7 bases line up with TRBD1. The length of the CDR3 is 14 residues. V shed 2 bases and J 5 bases; nucleotides not matched to a gene: 5. Per the germline V gene, CDR1 is SEHNR and CDR2 is FQNEAQ (reference sequence). CDR3 loop: CASSLRDRVETQYF. The CDR3 region has the DNA TGTGCCAGCAGCTTAAGAGACAGGGTGGAGACCCAGTACTTC.

Ten or more counts support this clonotype. The J gene is TRBJ2-5, the V gene TRBV4-1, with D maybe TRBD1 (6 bases). The V end was cut by 2 bases, the J end by 1 base, with 11 bases between. Germline V gene data show CDR1 as MGHRA and CDR2 as YSYEKL. The CDR3 is 15 residues long. CDR3 coding DNA: TGCGCCAGCAGCCAACCGGGACACCCCCAAGAGACCCAGTACTTC. Encoded protein: CASSQPGHPQETQYF.

This clonotype turned up a few times. The gene calls are TRBV24-1 and TRBJ2-3; D is ambiguous. CDR1 is KGHDR and CDR2 is SFDVKD in the germline V gene. This CDR3 comprises 11 residues. Trimming pared 5 bases from V and 5 bases from J, leaving 4 bases between. The CDR3 protein is CATSGRDTQYF. The CDR3 bases are TGTGCCACCAGTGGGAGAGATACGCAGTATTTT.

This clonotype was detected only a few times. CDR3 coding DNA: TGTGCCAGCAGCCAAGATCTTCGGGCTAGAAGGTACTTC. Translating gives CASSQDLRARRYF. J is TRBJ2-5 and V is TRBV3-1; no reliable D call. This CDR3 has 13 amino acids. Germline assignment: CDR1 LGHDT and CDR2 YNNKEL (reference sequence). The V gene lost 0 bases and the J gene lost 13 bases, with 15 bases spanning the gap.